The source of this TCR beta chain is a study of beta chain features in type 1 diabetes. This clone was detected only a few times. Other nucleotide sequences from this sample produce the same CDR3. This CDR3 has 12 residues. Trimming shortened V by 5 bases and J by 0 bases, and 7 bases separated the two germline ends. Germline V gene lookup returns CDR1 GTSNPN and CDR2 SVGIG (reference sequence). Reverse transcribing all isolated RNA meant expressed TCRB transcripts were sequenced. Assay used: immunoSEQ multiplex PCR; TCRdb lists only in-frame clones, some missing. The profile shows 200,000 to 250,000 clones, approximately 70% of them singletons.

V usage is TRBV30 and J usage is TRBJ1-1; possibly TRBD1 for D (6 bases). This sequence was found in a man younger than 45 in good health. Sequenced: naive CD4+ T cells from blood. The CDR3 protein is CAWDRLNTEAFF. The CDR3 nucleotides are TGTGCCTGGGACAGGCTGAACACTGAAGCTTTCTTT.